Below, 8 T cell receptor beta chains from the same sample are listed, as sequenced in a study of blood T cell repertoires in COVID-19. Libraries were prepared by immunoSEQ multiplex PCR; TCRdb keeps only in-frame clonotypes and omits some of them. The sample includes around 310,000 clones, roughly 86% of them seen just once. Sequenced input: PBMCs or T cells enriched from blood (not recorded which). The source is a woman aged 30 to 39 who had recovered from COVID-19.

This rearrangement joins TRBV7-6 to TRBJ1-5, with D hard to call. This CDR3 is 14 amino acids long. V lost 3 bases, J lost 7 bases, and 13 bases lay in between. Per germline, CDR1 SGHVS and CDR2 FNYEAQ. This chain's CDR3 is CASSLVAGPQPQHF. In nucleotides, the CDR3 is TGTGCCAGCAGCTTGGTTGCGGGCCCCCAGCCCCAGCATTTT.

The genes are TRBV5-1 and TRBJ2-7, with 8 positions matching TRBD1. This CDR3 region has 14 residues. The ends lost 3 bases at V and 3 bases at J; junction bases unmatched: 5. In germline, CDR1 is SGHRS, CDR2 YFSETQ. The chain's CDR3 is CASSWGDRLYEQYF. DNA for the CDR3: TGCGCCAGCAGCTGGGGGGACAGGCTCTACGAGCAGTACTTC.

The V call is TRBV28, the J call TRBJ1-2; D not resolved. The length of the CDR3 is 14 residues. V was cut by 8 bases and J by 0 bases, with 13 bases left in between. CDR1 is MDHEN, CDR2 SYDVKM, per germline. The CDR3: CASEGREANYGYTF. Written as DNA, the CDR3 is TGTGCCAGCGAAGGACGGGAAGCTAACTATGGCTACACCTTC.

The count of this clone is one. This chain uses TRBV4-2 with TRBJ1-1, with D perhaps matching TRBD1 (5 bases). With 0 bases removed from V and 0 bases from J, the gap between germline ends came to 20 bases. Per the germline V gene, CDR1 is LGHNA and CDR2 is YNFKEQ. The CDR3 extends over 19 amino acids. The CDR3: CASSQDRTRGTVMNTEAFF. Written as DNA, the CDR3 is TGTGCCAGCAGCCAAGATAGGACCCGGGGGACCGTGATGAACACTGAAGCTTTCTTT.

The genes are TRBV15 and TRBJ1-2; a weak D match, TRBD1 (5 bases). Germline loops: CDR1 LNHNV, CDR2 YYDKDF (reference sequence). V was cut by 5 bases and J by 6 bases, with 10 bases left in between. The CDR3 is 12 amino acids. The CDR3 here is CATSFRGNGYTF. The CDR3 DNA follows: TGTGCCACCAGCTTCCGGGGGAATGGCTACACCTTC.

CDR3 DNA: TGTGCCAGTAGTACCAGGGGGCATGGCTACACCTTC. Translated: CASSTRGHGYTF. V usage is TRBV19 and J usage is TRBJ1-2; 8 positions match TRBD1. Germline CDR1 reads LNHDA; CDR2 reads SQIVND (reference sequence). Trimming removed 4 bases from V and 6 bases from J; junction bases left unmatched: 1. CDR3 length: 12 residues.

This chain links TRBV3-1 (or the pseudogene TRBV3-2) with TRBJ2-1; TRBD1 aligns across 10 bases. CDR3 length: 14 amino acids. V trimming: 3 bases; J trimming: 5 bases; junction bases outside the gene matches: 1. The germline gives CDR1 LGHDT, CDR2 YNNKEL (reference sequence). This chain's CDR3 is CASSHGTGDNEQFF. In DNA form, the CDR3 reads TGTGCCAGCAGCCACGGGACAGGGGACAATGAGCAGTTCTTC.

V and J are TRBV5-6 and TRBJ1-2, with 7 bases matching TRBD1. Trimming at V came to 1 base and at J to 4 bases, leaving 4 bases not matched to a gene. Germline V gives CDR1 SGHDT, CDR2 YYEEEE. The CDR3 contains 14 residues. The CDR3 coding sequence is TGTGCCAGCAGCTTGAGGGGACAGAGCTATGGCTACACCTTC. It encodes CASSLRGQSYGYTF.